This T cell receptor (beta chain) was observed in a study of spatial heterogeneity in lung cancer. Study-level information: Each time, sequencing found more beta-chain sequences than alpha-chain sequences.

TCRdb re-called the 5' RACE reads with MiXCR, one entry per CDR3 protein. The table has around 66,000 distinct CDR3 sequences, under 7.5% seen once. The sample's time point: sample taken at primary tumor resection. This clonotype came up a few times. This CDR3 is 13 amino acids long. CDR1 SGHRS and CDR2 YFSETQ come from the germline V gene. The V gene lost 4 bases and the J gene lost 4 bases, with 11 bases spanning the gap. The chain combines TRBV5-1 with TRBJ1-1; the D is unclear. Sequenced material: PBMCs, taken at surgery. This TCR derives from a female donor with early-stage non-small cell lung cancer. The CDR3 loop is CASSSTIGTEAFF. The CDR3 DNA sequence: TGCGCCAGCAGCAGTACGATCGGCACTGAAGCTTTCTTT.